This T cell receptor (beta chain) was sequenced in a study of T cells after yellow fever vaccination. Study-wide results and limits: Reappearing after the booster were most of the clones from primary vaccination (less than 97% CD4, 70% to 90% CD8). Relatively few clonotypes were ones that appeared in both CD4 and CD8 compartments. Repertoires sorted by FACS could include abundant clonotypes that are contaminants from the bulk population.

Making TCR cDNA involved 5'RACE template switching, which added UMIs and a universal primer site. MiXCR was run by TCRdb on the 5' RACE reads, yielding one entry per CDR3 protein. Among about 550,000 distinct CDR3 sequences, under 25% were seen once, and the ten largest hold approximately 15%. Trimming shortened V by 6 bases and J by 0 bases, and 12 bases separated the two germline ends. The CDR3 consists of 14 residues. This clonotype was detected a few times. The antigen is unknown. The sequence was collected from a man aged 25 to 40 who received the YFV17D yellow fever vaccine. Sequencing used PBMCs, obtained 15 days after the yellow fever booster vaccination. The chain recombines TRBV12-3 or TRBV12-4 with TRBJ2-7; possible D gene TRBD2, 6 bases. The CDR3 reads CASSRTEGSYEQYF. DNA for the CDR3: TGTGCCAGCAGCCGGACGGAGGGCTCCTACGAGCAGTACTTC.